The rows below give T cell receptor beta chains drawn from one sample of a study of blood T cells in healthy people across ages. TCRdb re-called the 5' RACE reads with MiXCR, one entry per CDR3 protein. This sample carries 1.5 million to 2 million distinct CDR3 sequences, about 49% of them seen once, and the ten largest clones take around 2.1%. Sequencing used blood. These receptors originate from a woman in her thirties or forties in good health. Both conserved end residues are part of each CDR3. D genes are given only for firm matches. Clone size is stated in some rows and not others, as once, few, many or a class when expanded.

D gene: NA
clone size: many
V gene: TRBV6-5
J gene: TRBJ2-7
CDR3 protein: CASSYGLDEQYF
CDR3 DNA: TGTGCCAGCAGTTATGGCCTCGACGAGCAGTACTTC

D gene: TRBD2
clone size: NA
V gene: TRBV20-1
J gene: TRBJ2-5
CDR3 protein: CSARVRFILAGSGETQYF
CDR3 DNA: TGCAGTGCTAGAGTACGGTTCATACTAGCGGGGTCGGGGGAGACCCAGTACTTC

D gene: TRBD1
clone size: NA
V gene: TRBV10-3
J gene: TRBJ2-5
CDR3 protein: CAISETPDRGQETQYF
CDR3 DNA: TGTGCCATCAGTGAGACCCCCGACAGGGGTCAAGAGACCCAGTACTTC

D gene: NA
clone size: many
V gene: TRBV10-3
J gene: TRBJ2-7
CDR3 protein: CAISERATGFSYEQYF
CDR3 DNA: TGTGCCATCAGTGAGCGAGCTACAGGGTTCTCCTACGAGCAGTACTTC

D gene: NA
clone size: NA
V gene: TRBV21-1
J gene: TRBJ2-1
CDR3 protein: CASIAGTVINNEQFF
CDR3 DNA: TGTGCCAGCATCGCCGGGACGGTGATTAACAATGAGCAGTTCTTC

D gene: TRBD1
clone size: NA
V gene: TRBV20-1
J gene: TRBJ2-6
CDR3 protein: CSASGDRSLGANVLTF
CDR3 DNA: TGCAGTGCTAGCGGGGACAGGTCGTTGGGGGCCAACGTCCTGACTTTC

D gene: NA
clone size: NA
V gene: TRBV24-1
J gene: TRBJ2-3
CDR3 protein: CATSDGQTYTDTQYF
CDR3 DNA: TGTGCCACCAGTGATGGCCAGACCTACACAGATACGCAGTATTTT

D gene: TRBD1
clone size: NA
V gene: TRBV24-1
J gene: TRBJ2-7
CDR3 protein: CATSDPGQHYNEQYF
CDR3 DNA: TGTGCCACCAGTGATCCGGGACAGCACTACAATGAGCAGTACTTC

D gene: NA
clone size: NA
V gene: TRBV7-9
J gene: TRBJ1-2
CDR3 protein: CASSSPTPLLNYGYTF
CDR3 DNA: TGTGCCAGCAGCTCACCTACACCGCTCCTAAACTATGGCTACACCTTC

D gene: TRBD1
clone size: NA
V gene: TRBV28
J gene: TRBJ1-4
CDR3 protein: CASTRPQSTGQAREKLFF
CDR3 DNA: TGTGCCAGCACCAGACCTCAGTCCACGGGACAGGCTCGTGAAAAACTGTTTTTT

D gene: TRBD2
clone size: NA
V gene: TRBV3-1
J gene: TRBJ2-5
CDR3 protein: CASSHGLAGAETQYF
CDR3 DNA: TGTGCCAGCAGCCATGGACTAGCGGGGGCAGAGACCCAGTACTTC

D gene: NA
clone size: NA
V gene: TRBV25-1
J gene: TRBJ2-1
CDR3 protein: CASSDRTDNEQFF
CDR3 DNA: TGTGCCAGCAGTGACCGGACCGACAATGAGCAGTTCTTC

D gene: TRBD1
clone size: few
V gene: TRBV6-6
J gene: TRBJ1-2
CDR3 protein: CASSGGDRLMAGYTF
CDR3 DNA: TGTGCCAGCAGTGGGGGGGACAGGCTTATGGCGGGCTACACCTTC

D gene: TRBD2
clone size: once
V gene: TRBV27
J gene: TRBJ2-5
CDR3 protein: CASRAGGYPEETQYF
CDR3 DNA: TGTGCCAGCAGAGCGGGGGGGTATCCCGAAGAGACCCAGTACTTC

D gene: TRBD1
clone size: few
V gene: TRBV5-1
J gene: TRBJ1-2
CDR3 protein: CASSSPGQPYGYTF
CDR3 DNA: TGCGCCAGCAGTTCACCGGGACAGCCCTATGGCTACACCTTC

D gene: NA
clone size: NA
V gene: TRBV7-2
J gene: TRBJ2-5
CDR3 protein: CASRSLGRETQYF
CDR3 DNA: TGTGCCAGCAGGAGTCTTGGGAGAGAGACCCAGTACTTC

D gene: TRBD1
clone size: NA
V gene: TRBV12-3/TRBV12-4
J gene: TRBJ1-6
CDR3 protein: CASSEGGQLNSPLHF
CDR3 DNA: TGTGCCAGCAGTGAGGGGGGACAGCTTAATTCACCCCTCCACTTT

D gene: NA
clone size: few
V gene: TRBV5-1
J gene: TRBJ2-1
CDR3 protein: CASSFAADGHNEQFF
CDR3 DNA: TGCGCCAGCAGCTTTGCCGCGGACGGCCACAATGAGCAGTTCTTC

D gene: TRBD1
clone size: few
V gene: TRBV4-1
J gene: TRBJ2-1
CDR3 protein: CASSLRDRGYEQFF
CDR3 DNA: TGCGCCAGCAGCCTCCGGGACAGGGGGTATGAGCAGTTCTTC

D gene: TRBD1
clone size: NA
V gene: TRBV7-2
J gene: TRBJ2-1
CDR3 protein: CASSFYRGEGNEQFF
CDR3 DNA: TGTGCCAGCAGCTTTTACAGGGGAGAGGGGAATGAGCAGTTCTTC